This is a list of T cell receptor beta chains from one sample in a study of OX40 agonist ivuxolimab in advanced cancers. Clones were read by immunoSEQ multiplex PCR, and TCRdb kept only the in-frame ones, dropping some. The sample carries some 69,000 clones, about 91% recorded once. Sequenced material: CD4+ or CD8+ T cells sorted from blood, taken in a trial of the OX40 agonist ivuxolimab. All receptors derive from an adult with an advanced solid tumor such as melanoma, head and neck, liver or kidney cancer. The CDR3 runs from the conserved cysteine through the conserved F or W. D genes are given only for firm matches. Size values are once, few and many counts, or a class for expanded clones, and some rows have none.

cdr3_aa	cdr3_nt	d_call	clone_size	v_call	j_call
CASSPGRGPNTEAFF	TGTGCCAGCAGCCCGGGGCGGGGACCGAACACTGAAGCTTTCTTT	-	few	TRBV7-9	TRBJ1-1
CASRQGLAEKLFF	TGCGCCAGTCGACAGGGGCTCGCGGAAAAACTGTTTTTT	TRBD1	-	TRBV5-1	TRBJ1-4
CASSEQGGPDTQYF	TGTGCCAGCAGTGAACAGGGGGGCCCAGATACGCAGTATTTT	-	-	TRBV6-1	TRBJ2-3
CASSQDPNRGVYEQYF	TGTGCCAGCAGCCAAGATCCAAACAGGGGGGTATACGAGCAGTACTTC	TRBD1	-	TRBV4-2	TRBJ2-7
CASSVRGGNSPLHF	TGTGCCAGCAGCGTGAGGGGGGGAAATTCACCCCTCCACTTT	-	-	TRBV9	TRBJ1-6
CASSPGRTVNTGELFF	TGTGCTAGCAGCCCGGGTAGAACCGTGAACACCGGGGAGCTGTTTTTT	-	-	TRBV7-7	TRBJ2-2
CASSIRLYNEQFF	TGTGCCAGTAGTATCCGGTTGTACAATGAGCAGTTCTTC	-	once	TRBV19	TRBJ2-1
CASSQDRGPGGMYEQYF	TGCGCCAGCAGCCAAGATAGGGGGCCAGGGGGCATGTACGAGCAGTACTTC	TRBD1	-	TRBV4-1	TRBJ2-7
CASSLVAVFSTDTQYF	TGTGCCAGCAGCTTAGTAGCGGTCTTTAGCACAGATACGCAGTATTTT	-	-	TRBV11-2	TRBJ2-3
CASSFGGRGPQHF	TGTGCCAGCAGTTTCGGGGGTCGCGGGCCCCAGCATTTT	-	-	TRBV6-6	TRBJ1-5
CASTRDSFYGYTF	TGTGCCAGCACCCGGGACAGTTTTTATGGCTACACCTTC	TRBD1	-	TRBV6-1	TRBJ1-2
CASSLQGFSGNTIYF	TGTGCCAGCAGCCTTCAGGGGTTCTCTGGAAACACCATATATTTT	-	-	TRBV11-2	TRBJ1-3
CASSLERGFNEQFF	TGTGCCAGCAGCTTGGAGCGGGGGTTCAATGAGCAGTTCTTC	TRBD2	once	TRBV7-9	TRBJ2-1
CASSLDPSYEQYF	TGTGCCAGCAGCTTGGACCCGTCCTACGAGCAGTACTTC	-	-	TRBV5-4	TRBJ2-7
CASSPPTSGYNEQFF	TGTGCCAGCTCACCACCGACTAGCGGTTACAATGAGCAGTTCTTC	TRBD2	-	TRBV18	TRBJ2-1
CATHQGSSREQYF	TGTGCCACCCACCAGGGGAGTAGTCGCGAGCAGTACTTC	-	-	TRBV2	TRBJ2-7
CASSGLAGVNEQFF	TGTGCCAGCAGTGGGCTAGCGGGAGTCAATGAGCAGTTCTTC	TRBD2	-	TRBV7-3	TRBJ2-1
CASSPGSRGNIQYF	TGTGCCAGCAGCCCAGGGAGCAGGGGAAACATTCAGTACTTC	-	-	TRBV7-6	TRBJ2-4